The 2 T cell receptor beta chains presented below share a single source sample, sequenced in a study of T cells in Graves' hyperthyroidism and ophthalmopathy. RNA transcripts served as the template for amplifying TCR beta CDR3 regions. Carried out on the TCR CDR3, a first-round RT-PCR used the HTBI primer set. TCRdb analysed the multiplex PCR reads with MiXCR anew, one entry per CDR3 protein. The data contain about 300,000 distinct CDR3 sequences, around a quarter of them seen just once; the ten biggest clones take up around 30%. Material for sequencing was blood. All receptors come from a man aged 40-49 years with Graves' hyperthyroidism that later progressed to Graves' ophthalmopathy.

This clonotype was found many times. The chain couples TRBV28 to TRBJ2-7; possibly TRBD2 for D (6 bases). The V and J ends lost 2 bases and 2 bases respectively, with 10 bases between them. Germline CDR1 MDHEN, CDR2 SYDVKM. CDR3 size: 14 residues. The CDR3 loop is CASSLSGLPYEQYF. For the CDR3, the DNA is TGTGCCAGCAGTTTAAGCGGGCTCCCCTACGAGCAGTACTTC. Full variable domain (missing parts from reference TRBV28 and TRBJ2-7): DVKVTQSSRYLVKRTGEKVFLECVQDMDHENMFWYRQDPGLGLRLIYFSYDVKMKEKGDIPEGYSVSREKKERFSLILESASTNQTSMYLCASSLSGLPYEQYFGPGTRLTVT.

There are many counts of this clonotype. This chain uses TRBV28 with TRBJ1-2, with D perhaps matching TRBD1 (5 bases). V lost 8 bases to trimming and J lost 0 bases, with 16 bases between them. CDR1 is MDHEN and CDR2 is SYDVKM in the germline V gene. CDR3 length: 15 residues. CDR3 region: CASRPGRGTNYGYTF. The CDR3 coding sequence is TGTGCCAGCCGCCCTGGGCGGGGGACTAACTATGGCTACACCTTC.